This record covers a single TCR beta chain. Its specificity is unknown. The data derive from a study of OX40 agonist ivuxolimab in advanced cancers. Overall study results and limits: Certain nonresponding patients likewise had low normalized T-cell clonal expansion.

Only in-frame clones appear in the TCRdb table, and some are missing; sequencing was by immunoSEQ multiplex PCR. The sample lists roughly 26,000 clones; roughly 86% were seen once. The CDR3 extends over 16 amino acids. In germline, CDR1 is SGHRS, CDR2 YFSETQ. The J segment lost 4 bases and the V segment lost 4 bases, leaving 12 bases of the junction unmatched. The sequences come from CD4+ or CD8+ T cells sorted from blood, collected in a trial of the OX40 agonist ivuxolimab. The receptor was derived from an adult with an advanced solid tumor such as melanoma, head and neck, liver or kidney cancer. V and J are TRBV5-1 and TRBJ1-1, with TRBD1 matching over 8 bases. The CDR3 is CASSGVSTGDPTEAFF. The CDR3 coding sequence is TGCGCCAGCAGCGGGGTATCGACAGGGGATCCCACTGAAGCTTTCTTT. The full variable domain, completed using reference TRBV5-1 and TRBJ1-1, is KAGVTQTPRYLIKTRGQQVTLSCSPISGHRSVSWYQQTPGQGLQFLFEYFSETQRNKGNFPGRFSGRQFSNSRSEMNVSTLELGDSALYLCASSGVSTGDPTEAFFGQGTRLTVV.